Described below is a single TCR beta chain sequence and its context. In the authors' workflow: Reference gene primer amplification gave estimated nucleated cell counts. Using immunoSEQ multiplex PCR, the repertoire was profiled, and TCRdb retains in-frame clones only, with some absent. D and trimming were read from the DNA, whereas the V and J calls and clone size are those reported in that table. The table records around 230,000 clones, around 83% of them present only once. V gave up 5 bases and J gave up 4 bases; unmatched junction bases: 4. Germline V gene data show CDR1 as SGHKS and CDR2 as YYEKEE (reference sequence). The CDR3 is 13 residues long. This record belongs to a study of blood T cell repertoires in COVID-19.

Sequencing was carried out using peripheral blood. The chain joins TRBV5-5 to TRBJ2-7, with TRBD1 matching 9 bases. The source is a woman aged 45-65 years with acute or convalescent COVID-19. The CDR3, as DNA: TGTGCCAGCAGGGGGGACAGGGTGTACGAGCAGTACTTC. Translated, it gives CASRGDRVYEQYF.